This T cell receptor (beta chain) originates from a study of blood T cell repertoires in COVID-19. Per germline, CDR1 SGHTA and CDR2 FQGNSA. This CDR3 contains 16 residues. The trim removed 1 base at V and 4 bases at J, leaving 7 bases unmatched. Some clones are missing from TCRdb's copy, which holds only in-frame ones; the method was immunoSEQ multiplex PCR. The top ten clones hold roughly 19% of a sample with approximately 89,000 clones, over 70% of them seen once. The chain carries TRBV7-2 and TRBJ2-1; 7 bases fit TRBD2. The receptor was isolated from a human donor in a cohort sampled during active COVID-19. Specimen: peripheral blood. In DNA form, the CDR3 reads TGTGCCAGCAGCTTAGTAGTGGGAGGGGAGTACAATGAGCAGTTCTTC. Encoded protein: CASSLVVGGEYNEQFF.